Listed below are T cell receptor beta chains from one sample, sequenced in a study of T cell repertoires in cytomegalovirus infection. In TCRdb, the reads were re-called with MiXCR into one record per CDR3 protein. The data hold fewer than 85,000 distinct CDR3 sequences, with about half observed a single time. Which antigens these TCRs recognize remains unknown. This sample comprised CD8+ T cells from cultured PBMCs, obtained from culture after CMV antigen stimulation. The receptors derive from a human donor in good health (CMV status not recorded). Some clones in this sample may be carry-over from other donors' samples. Both conserved end residues are trimmed from each CDR3. D genes are given only for firm matches. Only some rows state a clone size, as once, few, many or a class for expanded clones.

j_gene,abundance,len,v_gene,d_gene,CDR3aa
TRBJ1-3,.,14,TRBV7-6,.,ASSPAALGPGNTIY
TRBJ2-1,few,13,TRBV7-3,TRBD2,ASNVAGGSYNEQF
TRBJ2-1,.,14,TRBV28,.,ASSVPRGGLGNEQF
TRBJ1-5,few,13,TRBV27,.,ASSLSRGAFQPQH
TRBJ1-5,few,14,TRBV7-6,.,ASSFDSYYSNQPQH
TRBJ2-1,few,16,TRBV11-2,TRBD2,ASSLLAGGVSSYNEQF
TRBJ2-4,many,18,TRBV7-8,TRBD2,ASSLVLAGGGSWAKNIQY
TRBJ2-7,few,14,TRBV3-1,TRBD1,ASSQPLRQGGNEQY
TRBJ2-1,.,10,TRBV4-1,.,ASSQDRREQF
TRBJ2-7,.,10,TRBV25-1,.,ASSDRGWEQY
TRBJ2-6,.,19,TRBV7-9,TRBD1,ASSLPTNFGTGSSGANVLT
TRBJ2-2,few,15,TRBV7-6,.,ASSPRRRESHTGELF
TRBJ1-2,many,11,TRBV7-2,.,ASRPPGSNGYT
TRBJ2-1,.,11,TRBV7-2,.,ASSADQYNEQF
TRBJ1-4,.,17,TRBV7-2,TRBD1,ASSLTGTELKATNEKLF
TRBJ1-5,few,11,TRBV19,.,ASSISGNQPQH
TRBJ2-1,.,11,TRBV7-8,TRBD1,ASSLGQINEQF
TRBJ1-6,few,14,TRBV10-3,TRBD1,AIRGTDDERRSPLH
TRBJ2-3,.,12,TRBV11-2,.,ASSLGGPTDTQY
TRBJ2-1,few,13,TRBV5-1,.,ASSLTAGGANEQF